These T cell receptor beta chains were read from a single sample in a study of OX40 agonist ivuxolimab in advanced cancers. The method was immunoSEQ multiplex PCR; TCRdb's version includes in-frame clones alone and lacks a portion of them. Seen here are under 90,000 clones, about 88% observed once, and the top ten hold about 0.89%. Sequenced here: CD4+ or CD8+ T cells sorted from blood, sampled in a trial of the OX40 agonist ivuxolimab. Receptors were obtained from an adult with an advanced solid tumor such as melanoma, head and neck, liver or kidney cancer. Both conserved end residues are part of each CDR3. D genes are given only for firm matches. The listing skips clone size in some rows; elsewhere it reads once, few, many or a size class.

CDR3aa: CASSLAEVLYEQYF; CDR3nt: TGTGCCAGCAGCTTAGCGGAGGTCCTATACGAGCAGTACTTC; abundance: .; d_gene: .; j_gene: TRBJ2-7; v_gene: TRBV7-9
CDR3aa: CASSSRQGDSSPLHF; CDR3nt: TGTGCCAGCAGCTCACGACAGGGAGATAGTTCACCCCTCCACTTT; abundance: .; d_gene: TRBD1; j_gene: TRBJ1-6; v_gene: TRBV7-2
CDR3aa: CASSLRGETQYF; CDR3nt: TGTGCCAGCAGCCTACGGGGAGAGACCCAGTACTTC; abundance: once; d_gene: .; j_gene: TRBJ2-5; v_gene: TRBV9
CDR3aa: CASSPDSYTDTQYF; CDR3nt: TGTGCCAGCAGTCCGGACAGTTACACAGATACGCAGTATTTT; abundance: .; d_gene: .; j_gene: TRBJ2-3; v_gene: TRBV6-5
CDR3aa: CASSSDWDGNTIYF; CDR3nt: TGTGCCAGCAGCTCGGACTGGGATGGAAACACCATATATTTT; abundance: .; d_gene: .; j_gene: TRBJ1-3; v_gene: TRBV7-9
CDR3aa: CASSSLSGTSGVFSYEQYF; CDR3nt: TGTGCCAGCAGCTCCCTTTCCGGGACTAGCGGAGTTTTCTCCTACGAGCAGTACTTC; abundance: .; d_gene: TRBD2; j_gene: TRBJ2-7; v_gene: TRBV7-8
CDR3aa: CASSPGTGWGNTIYF; CDR3nt: TGCGCCAGCAGCCCGGGGACAGGTTGGGGAAACACCATATATTTT; abundance: once; d_gene: TRBD1; j_gene: TRBJ1-3; v_gene: TRBV5-1
CDR3aa: CASSLHPGQGNTGELFF; CDR3nt: TGTGCCAGCAGCTTACACCCCGGACAGGGAAACACCGGGGAGCTGTTTTTT; abundance: .; d_gene: TRBD1; j_gene: TRBJ2-2; v_gene: TRBV7-3
CDR3aa: CASSPDSWRGLNTEAFF; CDR3nt: TGTGCCAGCAGTCCCGATAGTTGGAGGGGCTTGAACACTGAAGCTTTCTTT; abundance: .; d_gene: .; j_gene: TRBJ1-1; v_gene: TRBV28
CDR3aa: CASSRAGVDYGYTF; CDR3nt: TGTGCCAGCAGTAGGGCAGGGGTGGATTATGGCTACACCTTC; abundance: .; d_gene: .; j_gene: TRBJ1-2; v_gene: TRBV6-5
CDR3aa: CASSPDRNYGYTF; CDR3nt: TGTGCCAGCAGTCCGGACAGAAACTATGGCTACACCTTC; abundance: .; d_gene: .; j_gene: TRBJ1-2; v_gene: TRBV5-6
CDR3aa: CASSPPGAVDYTF; CDR3nt: TGTGCCAGCTCACCACCGGGGGCAGTGGACTACACCTTC; abundance: .; d_gene: .; j_gene: TRBJ1-2; v_gene: TRBV18
CDR3aa: CASSPPDWDRGLDEQYF; CDR3nt: TGTGCCAGCTCACCACCCGACTGGGACAGGGGATTGGACGAGCAGTACTTC; abundance: .; d_gene: TRBD1; j_gene: TRBJ2-7; v_gene: TRBV18
CDR3aa: CASSPIRGKPVGEQFF; CDR3nt: TGTGCCAGCAGCCCCATCAGGGGGAAGCCGGTCGGTGAGCAGTTCTTC; abundance: .; d_gene: TRBD1; j_gene: TRBJ2-1; v_gene: TRBV11-2